The present T cell receptor beta chain was sequenced within a study of blood T cell repertoires in COVID-19. Study-wide context: Some COVID-19 samples were acute and others convalescent; all came from the United States, Italy and Spain.

Individuals aged about 18 to 100 years were recruited from 24 US areas. Participant-given clinical history determined each cohort assignment. Germline V gene lookup returns CDR1 MGHDK and CDR2 SYGVNS. J gave up 3 bases and V 3 bases, and 0 bases lay outside the gene matches. The CDR3 extends over 15 amino acids. Original handling: Estimation of nucleated cell counts was performed using reference gene primer amplification. Profiled with immunoSEQ multiplex PCR; TCRdb holds only in-frame clones, not every one. D and trimming were read from the DNA, whereas the V and J calls and clone size are those reported in that table. This table has about 170,000 clones, roughly nine tenths appearing once.

The clonotype was recovered from a woman aged 50 to 60 who had recovered from COVID-19. This chain joins TRBV25-1 and TRBJ1-6; TRBD1 matches 9 bases. Sequenced input: PBMCs or T cells enriched from blood (not recorded which). CDR3 sequence: CASSETGGYNSPLHF. CDR3 sequence (DNA): TGTGCCAGCAGTGAGACAGGGGGCTATAATTCACCCCTCCACTTT.